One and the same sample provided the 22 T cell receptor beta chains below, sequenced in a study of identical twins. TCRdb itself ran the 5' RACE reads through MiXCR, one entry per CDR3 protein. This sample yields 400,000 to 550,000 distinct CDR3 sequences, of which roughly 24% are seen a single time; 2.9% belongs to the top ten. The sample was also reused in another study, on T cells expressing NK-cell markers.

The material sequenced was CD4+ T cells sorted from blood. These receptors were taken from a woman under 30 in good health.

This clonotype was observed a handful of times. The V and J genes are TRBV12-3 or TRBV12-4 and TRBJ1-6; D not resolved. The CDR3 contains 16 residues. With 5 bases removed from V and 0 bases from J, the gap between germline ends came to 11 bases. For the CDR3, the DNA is TGTGCCAGCAGTCAGGCAGGCAGCTCCTATAATTCACCCCTCCACTTT. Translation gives CASSQAGSSYNSPLHF.

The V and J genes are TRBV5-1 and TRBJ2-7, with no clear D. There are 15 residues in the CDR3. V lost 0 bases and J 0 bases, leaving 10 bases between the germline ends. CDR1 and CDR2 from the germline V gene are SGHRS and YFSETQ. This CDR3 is CASSLVDLLSYEQYF. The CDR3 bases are TGCGCCAGCAGCTTGGTGGACCTGCTCTCCTACGAGCAGTACTTC. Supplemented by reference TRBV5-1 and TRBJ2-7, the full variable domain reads KAGVTQTPRYLIKTRGQQVTLSCSPISGHRSVSWYQQTPGQGLQFLFEYFSETQRNKGNFPGRFSGRQFSNSRSEMNVSTLELGDSALYLCASSLVDLLSYEQYFGPGTRLTVT.

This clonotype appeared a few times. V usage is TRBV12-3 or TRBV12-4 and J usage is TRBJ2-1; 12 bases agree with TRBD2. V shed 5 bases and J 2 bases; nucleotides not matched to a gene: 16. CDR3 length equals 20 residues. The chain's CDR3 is CASSHPSGRAQKSTYNEQFF. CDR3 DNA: TGTGCCAGCAGTCACCCTAGCGGGAGGGCCCAGAAGTCCACCTACAATGAGCAGTTCTTC.

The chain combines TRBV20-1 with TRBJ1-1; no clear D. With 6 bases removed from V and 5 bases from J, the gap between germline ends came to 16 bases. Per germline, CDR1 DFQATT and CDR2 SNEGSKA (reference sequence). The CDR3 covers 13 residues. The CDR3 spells CSAGRGLSTEAFF. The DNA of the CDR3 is TGCAGTGCCGGGAGAGGGCTGAGTACTGAAGCTTTCTTT.

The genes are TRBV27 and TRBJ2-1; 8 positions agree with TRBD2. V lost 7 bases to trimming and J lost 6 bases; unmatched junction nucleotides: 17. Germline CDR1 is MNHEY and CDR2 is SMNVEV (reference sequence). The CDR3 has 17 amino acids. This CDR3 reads CASTPLGRGANSNEQFF. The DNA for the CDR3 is TGTGCCAGCACCCCCCTCGGGCGGGGGGCTAATAGCAATGAGCAGTTCTTC.

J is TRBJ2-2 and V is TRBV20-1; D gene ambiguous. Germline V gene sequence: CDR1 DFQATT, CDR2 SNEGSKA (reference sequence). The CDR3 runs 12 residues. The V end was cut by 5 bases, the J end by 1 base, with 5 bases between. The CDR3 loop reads CSARQNTGELFF. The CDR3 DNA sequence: TGCAGTGCTCGACAGAACACCGGGGAGCTGTTTTTT.

CDR3: CSVWTGEETQYF. Written as DNA, the CDR3 is TGCAGCGTGTGGACAGGGGAAGAGACCCAGTACTTC. This sequence joins TRBV29-1 and TRBJ2-5; 9 bases match TRBD1. V gave up 6 bases and J gave up 3 bases; unmatched junction bases: 2. The CDR3 loop spans 12 amino acids. Germline CDR1 reads SQVTM; CDR2 reads ANQGSEA.

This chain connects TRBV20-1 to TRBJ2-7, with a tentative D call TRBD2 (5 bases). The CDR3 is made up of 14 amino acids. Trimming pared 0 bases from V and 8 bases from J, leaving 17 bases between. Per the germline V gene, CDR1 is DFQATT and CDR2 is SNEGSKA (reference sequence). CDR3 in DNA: TGCAGTGCTAGAGATGGTCGGACTCAAGATAAGCAGTACTTC. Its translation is CSARDGRTQDKQYF.

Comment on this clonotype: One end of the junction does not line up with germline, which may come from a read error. The CDR3 is CASSNFGDRGWSAANVLTF. The CDR3 DNA reads TGTGCCAGCAGTAACTTTGGGGACAGGGGATGGTCTGCGGCCAACGTCCTGACTTTC. This sequence joins TRBV28 and TRBJ2-6, with TRBD1 matching 10 bases. Germline values: CDR1 MDHEN, CDR2 SYDVKM. The CDR3 covers 19 residues. The full variable domain, in which reference TRBV28 and TRBJ2-6 provide the parts outside the CDR3, is DVKVTQSSRYLVKRTGEKVFLECVQDMDHENMFWYRQDPGLGLRLIYFSYDVKMKEKGDIPEGYSVSREKKERFSLILESASTNQTSMYLCASSNFGDRGWSAANVLTFGAGSRLTVL.

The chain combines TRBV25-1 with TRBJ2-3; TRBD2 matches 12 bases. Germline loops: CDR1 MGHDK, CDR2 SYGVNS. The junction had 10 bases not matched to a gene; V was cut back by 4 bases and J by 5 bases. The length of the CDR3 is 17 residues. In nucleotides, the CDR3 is TGTGCCAGCAGTGCGCTAGCGGGGGGGCCGGGGGAAGATACGCAGTATTTT. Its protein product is CASSALAGGPGEDTQYF.

DNA of the CDR3: TGCGCCATATTAGGGGAACCCGAGTCCTACAATGAGCAGTTCTTC. Translating it yields CAILGEPESYNEQFF. The genes are TRBV4-3 and TRBJ2-1, with D perhaps TRBD1 (5 bases). Germline V gene data show CDR1 as LGHNA and CDR2 as YSLEER. Trimming took 10 bases from V and 1 from J, leaving 17 bases between them. The CDR3 has 15 residues.

CDR3 DNA sequence: TGTGCCAGCAGTTACGAATCTTCCTGGACTGAAGCTTTCTTT. Protein product: CASSYESSWTEAFF. The V call is TRBV6-5, the J call TRBJ1-1; no definite D call. This CDR3 is built from 14 residues. V was shortened by 2 bases and J by 5 bases, with 12 bases between the two germline ends. The germline V gene encodes CDR1 MNHEY and CDR2 SVGAGI.

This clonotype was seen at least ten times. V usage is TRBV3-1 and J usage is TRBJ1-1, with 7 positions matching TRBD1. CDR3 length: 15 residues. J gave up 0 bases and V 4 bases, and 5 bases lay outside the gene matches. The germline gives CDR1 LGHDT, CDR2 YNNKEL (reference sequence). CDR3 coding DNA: TGTGCCAGCAGCCCCCGAACAGGGGTGAACACTGAAGCTTTCTTT. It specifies CASSPRTGVNTEAFF.

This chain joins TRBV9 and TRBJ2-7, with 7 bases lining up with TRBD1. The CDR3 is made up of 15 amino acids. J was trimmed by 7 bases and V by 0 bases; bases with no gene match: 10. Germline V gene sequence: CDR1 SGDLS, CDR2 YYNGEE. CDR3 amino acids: CASSVVDTGVREQYF. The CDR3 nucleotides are TGTGCCAGCAGCGTAGTTGATACAGGGGTCAGGGAGCAGTACTTC.

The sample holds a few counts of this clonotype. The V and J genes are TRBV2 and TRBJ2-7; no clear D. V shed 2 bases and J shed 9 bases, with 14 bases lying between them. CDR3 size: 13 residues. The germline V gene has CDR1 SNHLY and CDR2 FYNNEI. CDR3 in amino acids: CASSESPTLGQYF. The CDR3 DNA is TGTGCCAGCAGTGAATCCCCCACCTTGGGGCAGTACTTC.

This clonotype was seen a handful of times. CDR3 sequence reads: CASSLLGGGNSPLHF. In DNA form, the CDR3 reads TGTGCCAGCAGCTTATTGGGGGGTGGTAATTCACCCCTCCACTTT. The genes are TRBV7-2 and TRBJ1-6; D possibly corresponds to TRBD1 (5 bases). This CDR3 has 15 amino acids. Trimming shortened V by 2 bases and J by 6 bases, and 11 bases separated the two germline ends. Germline-derived CDR1 and CDR2 are SGHTA and FQGNSA.

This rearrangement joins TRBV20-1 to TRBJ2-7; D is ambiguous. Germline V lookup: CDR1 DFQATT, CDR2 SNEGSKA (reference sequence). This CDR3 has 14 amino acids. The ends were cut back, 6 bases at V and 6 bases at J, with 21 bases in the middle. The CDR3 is CSAIHPSTSIEQYF. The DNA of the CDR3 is TGCAGTGCCATACACCCCAGTACAAGCATCGAGCAGTACTTC.

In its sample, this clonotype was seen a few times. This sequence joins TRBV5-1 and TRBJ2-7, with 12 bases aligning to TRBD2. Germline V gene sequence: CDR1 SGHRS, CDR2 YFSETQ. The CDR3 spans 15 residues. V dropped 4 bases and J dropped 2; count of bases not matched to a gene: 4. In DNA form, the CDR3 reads TGCGCCAGCAGCCCACTAGCGGGGGGCCCCTACGAGCAGTACTTC. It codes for CASSPLAGGPYEQYF.

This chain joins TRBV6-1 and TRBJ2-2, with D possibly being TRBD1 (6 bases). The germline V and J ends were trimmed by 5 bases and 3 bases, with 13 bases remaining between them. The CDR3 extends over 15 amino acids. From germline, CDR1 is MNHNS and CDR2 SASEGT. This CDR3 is CASSLTGSHTGELFF. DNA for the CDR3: TGTGCCAGCAGTCTTACAGGGTCGCACACCGGGGAGCTGTTTTTT.

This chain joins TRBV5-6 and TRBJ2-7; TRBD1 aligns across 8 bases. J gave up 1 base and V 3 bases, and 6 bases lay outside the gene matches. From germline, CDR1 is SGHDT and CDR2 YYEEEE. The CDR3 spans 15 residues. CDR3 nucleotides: TGTGCCAGCAGCTCGCCGGGACAGGCGTCCTACGAGCAGTACTTC. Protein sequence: CASSSPGQASYEQYF. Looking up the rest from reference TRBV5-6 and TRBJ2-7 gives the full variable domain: DAGVTQSPTHLIKTRGQQVTLRCSPKSGHDTVSWYQQALGQGPQFIFQYYEEEERQRGNFPDRFSGHQFPNYSSELNVNALLLGDSALYLCASSSPGQASYEQYFGPGTRLTVT.

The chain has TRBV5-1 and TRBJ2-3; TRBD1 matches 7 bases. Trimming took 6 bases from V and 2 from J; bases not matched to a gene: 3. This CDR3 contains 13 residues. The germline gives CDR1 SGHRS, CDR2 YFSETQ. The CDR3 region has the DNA TGCGCCAGCACGGGACAGCCCACAGATACGCAGTATTTT. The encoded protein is CASTGQPTDTQYF.

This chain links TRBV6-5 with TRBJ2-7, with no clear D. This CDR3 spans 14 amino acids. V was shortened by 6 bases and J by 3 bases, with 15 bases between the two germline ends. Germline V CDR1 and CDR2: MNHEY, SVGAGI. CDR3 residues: CASSYGRWRYEQYF. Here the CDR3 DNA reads TGTGCCAGCAGCTACGGCCGTTGGCGCTACGAGCAGTACTTC.